This TCR beta chain was retrieved from a study of shared T cell receptors in the human thymus. There are a few counts of this clone. This CDR3 comprises 14 residues. Germline V CDR1 and CDR2: MNHEY, SVGAGI. Trimming left V 0 bases short and J 1 base short, with 6 bases between. Method: immunoSEQ multiplex PCR; TCRdb's copy keeps in-frame clones and lacks some. The sample has about 710,000 clones; around 87% are singletons. The same sample was also used in a study of human thymus T cells. As that report states: Resections that were taken during corrective heart surgery supplied the thymus tissue.

This TCR derives from a boy in the first two years of life with a congenital heart defect. The gene calls are TRBV6-5 and TRBJ2-5; D gene unclear. The specimen was thymocytes. CDR3 sequence: CASSYSRVQETQYF. The CDR3 DNA sequence: TGTGCCAGCAGTTACTCCCGGGTCCAAGAGACCCAGTACTTC.